This entry lists 13 T cell receptor beta chains sequenced from one sample in a study of quantifying T cell responses using KT2 cells. On the study more broadly: Reverse transcription used primers in the TCR alpha and beta constant regions.

Each cDNA got a UMI-containing oligo ligated at its 3' end. An equimolar mix of RC1.1 and RC1.2 primed the beta chain across TRBC1 and TRBC2. TCRdb reprocessed the UMI-ligation and nested PCR reads via MiXCR and lists one record per CDR3 protein. The data show 50,000 to 70,000 distinct CDR3 sequences, 12% seen once. Input material: PBMCs spiked with cells of the T cell clone KT2. The receptor set was obtained from a human donor.

This clonotype was detected only a few times. The chain couples TRBV6-6 to TRBJ1-2; D is ambiguous. The V gene lost 2 bases and the J gene lost 1 base, with 8 bases spanning the gap. Germline CDR1 is MNHNY and CDR2 is SVGAGI (reference sequence). The CDR3 is 14 amino acids. The CDR3 DNA reads TGTGCCAGCAGTTACGGATCGGTTAACTATGGCTACACCTTC. It codes for CASSYGSVNYGYTF.

In this sample, this clonotype turned up a few times. The chain has TRBV7-2 and TRBJ2-1, with a weak D call TRBD1 (5 bases). The V gene's germline CDR1 is SGHTA and CDR2 FQGNSA. The CDR3 sequence is 14 residues long. Trimming took off 0 bases at V and 8 bases at J, with 11 bases between the two ends. In DNA form, the CDR3 reads TGTGCCAGCAGCTTAGCTCAGGGATCTTATGAGCAGTTCTTC. Translated, it gives CASSLAQGSYEQFF.

This clonotype showed up just a few times. The rearrangement links TRBV7-2 to TRBJ2-1, with D possibly being TRBD1 (6 bases). The CDR3 has 12 amino acids. V lost 5 bases and J 9 bases, leaving 11 bases between the germline ends. Germline CDR1 reads SGHTA; CDR2 reads FQGNSA. CDR3 amino acids: CASSPIGGEQFF. For the CDR3, the DNA is TGTGCCAGCAGCCCAATAGGGGGTGAGCAGTTCTTC.

This clonotype was detected only a few times. J is TRBJ2-7 and V is TRBV20-1; 7 bases are shared with TRBD2. Germline assignment: CDR1 DFQATT and CDR2 SNEGSKA (reference sequence). This CDR3 spans 15 amino acids. Unmatched junction bases numbered 10, after V lost 2 bases and J lost 3 bases. CDR3 sequence (DNA): TGCAGTGCTAGACCCCCCGAGGGAGGGAACTACGAGCAGTACTTC. Translation: CSARPPEGGNYEQYF.

The rearrangement uses TRBV3-1 and TRBJ2-1; possibly TRBD1 for D (5 bases). The CDR3 is 17 amino acids. Looked up from germline, CDR1 is LGHDT and CDR2 is YNNKEL (reference sequence). The V end lost 4 bases, the J end lost 9 bases, and 25 bases lay between the germline ends. The CDR3 here is CASSPNIGAGESSEQFF. As DNA, the CDR3 is TGTGCCAGCAGCCCGAATATTGGGGCAGGAGAATCCAGTGAGCAGTTCTTC.

This clonotype was counted at least ten times. The rearrangement links TRBV20-1 to TRBJ2-1, with 7 nucleotides matching TRBD2. Per the germline V gene, CDR1 is DFQATT and CDR2 is SNEGSKA (reference sequence). V shed 6 bases and J 4 bases; nucleotides not matched to a gene: 12. The CDR3 is 15 amino acids. The CDR3 region has the DNA TGCAGTGCCCTCGGACTAGATCCTCAATACAATGAGCAGTTCTTC. Translated: CSALGLDPQYNEQFF.

CDR3 in DNA: TGTGCCTCGACCGGGACTCTGAGCCACGAGCAGTACTTC. Its translation: CASTGTLSHEQYF. This chain connects TRBV30 to TRBJ2-7; TRBD2 might be the D (6 bases). Trimming removed 7 bases at V and 5 bases at J, with 18 bases between. The CDR3 is made up of 13 amino acids. Germline V lookup: CDR1 GTSNPN, CDR2 SVGIG (reference sequence). Full variable domain (outside the CDR3, taken from reference TRBV30 and TRBJ2-7): SQTIHQWPATLVQPVGSPLSLECTVEGTSNPNLYWYRQAAGRGLQLLFYSVGIGQISSEVPQNLSASRPQDRQFILSSKKLLLSDSGFYLCASTGTLSHEQYFGPGTRLTVT.

This clonotype turned up a few times. The CDR3 is CASSVAGQGDTQYF. The CDR3 nucleotides are TGTGCCAGCAGCGTTGCTGGACAGGGTGATACGCAGTATTTT. This chain joins TRBV9 and TRBJ2-3; 8 bases line up with TRBD1. From germline, CDR1 is SGDLS and CDR2 YYNGEE. This CDR3 comprises 14 residues. V dropped 2 bases and J dropped 6; count of bases not matched to a gene: 5. The whole variable domain, filled in from reference TRBV9 and TRBJ2-3, reads DSGVTQTPKHLITATGQRVTLRCSPRSGDLSVYWYQQSLDQGLQFLIQYYNGEERAKGNILERFSAQQFPDLHSELNLSSLELGDSALYFCASSVAGQGDTQYFGPGTRLTVL.

The chain carries TRBV7-9 and TRBJ2-5; perhaps TRBD2 as D (5 bases). The ends were cut back, 1 base at V and 5 bases at J, with 8 bases in the middle. CDR1 SEHNR and CDR2 FQNEAQ come from the germline V gene (reference sequence). The CDR3 has 13 amino acids. The CDR3: CASSLEWEETQYF. CDR3 sequence (DNA): TGTGCCAGCAGCTTAGAATGGGAGGAGACCCAGTACTTC.

The J gene is TRBJ2-5, the V gene TRBV27, with D possibly matching TRBD2 (5 bases). Germline V CDR1 and CDR2: MNHEY, SMNVEV (reference sequence). The CDR3 loop spans 15 amino acids. V was cut by 5 bases and J by 2 bases, with 15 bases left in between. CDR3 in DNA: TGTGCCAGCAGTCCCTTGCTAGCAATTCAAGAGACCCAGTACTTC. Translation: CASSPLLAIQETQYF.

This clonotype was detected many times. This rearrangement joins TRBV6-6 to TRBJ1-3; D is perhaps TRBD1 (6 bases). The CDR3 extends over 15 amino acids. The germline CDR1 and CDR2 sequences are MNHNY and SVGAGI (reference sequence). V was clipped by 0 bases and J by 3 bases, with 9 bases between them. The CDR3 loop reads CASSYSQGSGNTIYF. The CDR3 coding sequence is TGTGCCAGCAGTTACTCACAGGGAAGTGGAAACACCATATATTTT.

In its sample, this clonotype was seen a few times. The chain is built from TRBV6-1 and TRBJ2-3; D is undetermined. Between the trimmed V and J ends, which lost 3 bases and 8 bases, there was a span of 9 bases. CDR3 length equals 12 residues. CDR1 and CDR2 (germline): MNHNS, SASEGT. CDR3 sequence: CASSDYVGTQYF. The DNA for the CDR3 is TGTGCCAGCAGTGACTATGTTGGTACGCAGTATTTT.

Only a few counts were recorded for this clonotype. V gene TRBV11-3 combines with J gene TRBJ2-5; 10 nucleotides align to TRBD1. J gave up 2 bases and V 5 bases, and 5 bases lay outside the gene matches. The germline V gene has CDR1 SGHNT and CDR2 YENEEA. This CDR3 comprises 15 residues. CDR3 sequence: CASSPRTGGQETQYF. CDR3 in DNA: TGTGCCAGCAGCCCCCGGACAGGGGGGCAAGAGACCCAGTACTTC.